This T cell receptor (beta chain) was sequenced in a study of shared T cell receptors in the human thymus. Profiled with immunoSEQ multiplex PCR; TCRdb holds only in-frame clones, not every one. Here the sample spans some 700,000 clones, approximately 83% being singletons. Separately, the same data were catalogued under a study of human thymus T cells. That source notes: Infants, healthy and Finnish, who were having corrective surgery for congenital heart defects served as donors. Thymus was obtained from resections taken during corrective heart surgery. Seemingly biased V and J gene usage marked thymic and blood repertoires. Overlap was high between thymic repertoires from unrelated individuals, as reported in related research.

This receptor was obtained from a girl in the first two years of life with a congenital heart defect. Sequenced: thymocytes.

The CDR3 region is CASSRRGSGGYEQYF. In DNA form, the CDR3 reads TGTGCCAGCAGCCGGCGGGGTAGCGGGGGCTACGAGCAGTACTTC. The J gene is TRBJ2-7, the V gene TRBV27, with 9 positions matching TRBD2. The CDR3 length is 15 residues. Losses at the gene ends were 6 bases for V and 3 bases for J; bases not matched to a gene: 9. Per the germline V gene, CDR1 is MNHEY and CDR2 is SMNVEV (reference sequence).